This TCR beta chain comes out of a study of shared clonotypes between healthy human individuals. Study-wide background: Each donor had three CD4 naive, three CD4 memory, two CD8 naive and one CD8 memory plate.

The germline V gene has CDR1 SGHDT and CDR2 YYEEEE. The ends were cut back, 4 bases at V and 3 bases at J, with 10 bases in the middle. This CDR3 contains 14 residues. General study points: Genetic and exposure-history diversity was limited by the small donor number.

Each sorted subset replicate got 200 ng genomic DNA, tens of thousands of genomes. Method: immunoSEQ multiplex PCR; TCRdb's copy keeps in-frame clones and lacks some. The table lists 2 million to 2.5 million clones, 93% of them singletons. Every donor was a Caucasian adult from Nashville, Tennessee. Of note for this clone: The antigen remains undetermined. Distinct nucleotide sequences in the sample also encode this CDR3.

This chain connects TRBV5-6 to TRBJ2-2; maybe TRBD2 (5 bases). Sequenced sample: naive CD4+ T cells from PBMCs. Subset meaning: CD45RA+ positively selected. This sequence was found in a man between 18 and 35 years old in good health. Some clones in this sample may be carry-over from other donors' samples. The CDR3 is CASSPAGDTGELFF. The DNA for the CDR3 is TGTGCCAGCAGCCCTGCCGGGGACACCGGGGAGCTGTTTTTT.